These 5 T cell receptor beta chains were all obtained from the same sample, sequenced in a study of T cell responses to AZD1222 COVID-19 vaccine. Assay used: immunoSEQ multiplex PCR; TCRdb lists only in-frame clones, some missing. The sample consists of about 110,000 clones, approximately 86% of them appearing once. Source: peripheral blood, taken on day 0 of MenACWY control vaccination. The receptors here all came from an adult in good health.

The chain has TRBV19 and TRBJ2-7, with D maybe TRBD1 (6 bases). This CDR3 has 16 residues. Trimming pared 5 bases from V and 2 bases from J, leaving 19 bases between. The germline V gene has CDR1 LNHDA and CDR2 SQIVND (reference sequence). For the CDR3, the DNA is TGTGCCAGTAGTTTTATACAGGGAGAAGGGACCTACGAGCAGTACTTC. It yields the protein CASSFIQGEGTYEQYF.

The V gene is TRBV28, the J gene TRBJ1-5; D remains unclear. V lost 2 bases and J 2 bases, leaving 7 bases between the germline ends. The germline V gene has CDR1 MDHEN and CDR2 SYDVKM. CDR3 length: 14 residues. In nucleotides, the CDR3 is TGTGCCAGCAGTTTAGGGCAGGGCAATCAGCCCCAGCATTTT. This codes for CASSLGQGNQPQHF.

This rearrangement joins TRBV19 to TRBJ1-3; a possible D gene is TRBD1 (6 bases). Germline V gene lookup returns CDR1 LNHDA and CDR2 SQIVND (reference sequence). V was trimmed by 9 bases and J by 0 bases, leaving 15 bases between them. The CDR3 spans 15 residues. The chain's CDR3 is CASEWDIFSGNTIYF. In nucleotides, the CDR3 is TGTGCCAGCGAGTGGGACATCTTCTCTGGAAACACCATATATTTT.

The rearrangement uses TRBV7-2 and TRBJ2-7, with D possibly being TRBD1 (6 bases). The V gene's germline CDR1 is SGHTA and CDR2 FQGNSA. The V and J ends lost 0 bases and 1 base respectively, with 19 bases between them. The CDR3 sequence is 18 residues long. CDR3 in amino acids: CASSLAVVQGARSYEQYF. Written as DNA, the CDR3 is TGTGCCAGCAGCTTAGCGGTGGTACAGGGCGCCCGATCCTACGAGCAGTACTTC.

V is TRBV5-1 and J is TRBJ1-2; no reliable D call. This CDR3 has 13 residues. Germline loops: CDR1 SGHRS, CDR2 YFSETQ. V lost 5 bases and J 3 bases, leaving 11 bases between the germline ends. The CDR3 DNA reads as TGCGCCAGCAGTTCTGACGGGGACTATGGCTACACCTTC. This codes for CASSSDGDYGYTF.